The 19 T cell receptor beta chains below come from one sample, sequenced in a study of read filtering for tumor transcriptome and immune sequencing. This library used 300 to 450 ng RNA and molecular barcoded adaptors spanning alpha/delta and beta/gamma chains. TCRdb redid the calling of the reads with MiXCR, one entry per CDR3 protein. The table lists 35,000 to 40,000 distinct CDR3 sequences, 14% of them singletons. The material sequenced was a population of CD138-negative cells sorted from bone marrow. These receptors were collected from a donor at least 40 years old with multiple myeloma.

Ten or more counts support this clonotype. V and J are TRBV2 and TRBJ2-3, with 9 positions matching TRBD2. Per germline, CDR1 SNHLY and CDR2 FYNNEI. This CDR3 comprises 13 residues. V dropped 4 bases and J dropped 7; count of bases not matched to a gene: 3. The CDR3 DNA is TGTGCCAGCAGTGCTAGCGGGGCTTATACGCAGTATTTT. It is translated as CASSASGAYTQYF.

At least ten counts were recorded for this clonotype. The chain employs TRBV19 and TRBJ1-1; tentatively, D is TRBD1 (6 bases). From germline, CDR1 is LNHDA and CDR2 SQIVND (reference sequence). CDR3 length: 14 amino acids. Trimming took 6 bases from V and 5 from J, leaving 16 bases between them. CDR3 protein: CASSRRQQGTEAFF. CDR3 sequence (DNA): TGTGCCAGTAGCCGCAGACAGCAGGGGACTGAAGCTTTCTTT.

This clonotype is termed medium-sized. This rearrangement joins TRBV15 to TRBJ2-1, with no clear D. V was cut by 0 bases and J by 7 bases, with 1 base left in between. Germline CDR1 LNHNV, CDR2 YYDKDF (reference sequence). This CDR3 is built from 11 residues. CDR3 loop: CATSRENEQFF. As DNA, the CDR3 is TGTGCCACCAGCAGAGAAAATGAGCAGTTCTTC.

As concerns this clonotype: The CDR3 carries no conserved terminal phenylalanine or tryptophan, so it likely arises from a read error. It is unclear where the CDR3 begins or ends on the DNA, so no DNA is shown, and the CDR3 is as TCRdb lists it. This chain links TRBV7-2 with TRBJ2-1; the D call TRBD1 from the table was never checked on the DNA. The germline gives CDR1 SGHTA, CDR2 FQGNSA. The CDR3 is 12 amino acids in total, end residues counted. CDR3 loop: CASSLGGTEQLY.

This clonotype has at least ten counts. This sequence joins TRBV7-2 and TRBJ2-5; D is uncertain. The CDR3 covers 18 residues. Per germline, CDR1 SGHTA and CDR2 FQGNSA. V lost 1 base, J lost 3 bases, and 21 bases lay in between. Here the CDR3 reads CASSLVLLTRAVEETQYF. CDR3 in DNA: TGTGCCAGCAGCTTAGTCCTACTCACCCGGGCCGTCGAAGAGACCCAGTACTTC.

In its sample, this clonotype was seen many times. The chain uses TRBV20-1 and TRBJ1-1; D unclear. This CDR3 is 12 amino acids long. Trimming removed 7 bases at V and 10 bases at J, with 19 bases between. The germline V gene encodes CDR1 DFQATT and CDR2 SNEGSKA (reference sequence). Here the CDR3 reads CSVLANSRGAFF. CDR3 nucleotide sequence: TGCAGTGTTCTTGCTAACAGCCGCGGAGCTTTCTTT.

This clonotype was counted at least ten times. The chain links TRBV5-1 to TRBJ1-1; unclear D gene. Per germline, CDR1 SGHRS and CDR2 YFSETQ. V was pared by 1 base and J by 2 bases, with 12 bases between. The CDR3 runs to 15 residues. CDR3 nucleotides: TGCGCCAGCAGCTTGACTTTAGCCCTTAACACTGAAGCTTTCTTT. Amino acids: CASSLTLALNTEAFF.

Concerning this clonotype: A much bigger clone sits one base away, suggesting this may be a read error. Here the CDR3 DNA reads TGTGCCACCAGTGACTCGGGACAGGGTTTGTCCAACATCCTGACTTTC. Protein: CATSDSGQGLSNILTF. The J gene is TRBJ2-6, the V gene TRBV24-1; the match to TRBD1 covers 9 bases. CDR3 length: 16 amino acids. In germline, CDR1 is KGHDR, CDR2 SFDVKD.

This clonotype was counted ten times or more. The chain uses TRBV5-1 and TRBJ2-1; D not certain. The CDR3 extends over 14 amino acids. V lost 7 bases, J lost 2 bases, and 13 bases lay in between. Per the germline V gene, CDR1 is SGHRS and CDR2 is YFSETQ. CDR3 region: CASALTSTYNEQFF. The CDR3 DNA is TGCGCCAGCGCACTTACCTCTACCTACAATGAGCAGTTCTTC.

The chain couples TRBV7-9 to TRBJ1-3; D ambiguous. V lost 4 bases, J lost 6 bases, and 13 bases lay in between. Germline assignment: CDR1 SEHNR and CDR2 FQNEAQ (reference sequence). The CDR3 consists of 14 residues. In DNA form, the CDR3 reads TGTGCCAGCAGCTATTCGGACGGTTCAAACACCATATATTTT. Protein: CASSYSDGSNTIYF.

This clonotype has more than one count but fewer than ten. The gene calls are TRBV7-9 and TRBJ2-3; TRBD1 matches at 9 bases. The CDR3 length is 16 residues. Losses at the gene ends were 5 bases for V and 6 bases for J; bases not matched to a gene: 12. Germline-derived CDR1 and CDR2 are SEHNR and FQNEAQ (reference sequence). CDR3 region: CASSGGQGPFWDTQYF. The CDR3 bases are TGTGCCAGCAGCGGAGGACAGGGGCCGTTTTGGGATACGCAGTATTTT.

This clonotype was recorded a few times. This may come from a read error, since a much larger clone is one base off. The V call is TRBV12-3 or TRBV12-4, the J call TRBJ1-5; D is unclear. The J call may be in error: the DNA end matches TRBJ2-3 better. This CDR3 spans 12 amino acids. CDR3 protein: CASSPPRQPQYF. The DNA of the CDR3 is TGTGCCAGCAGTCCTCCCAGGCAGCCCCAGTATTTT.

The sample holds many counts of this clonotype. CDR3 sequence: CASSFVGEDSPLHF. In DNA, the CDR3 is TGCGCCAGCAGCTTCGTGGGGGAAGATTCACCCCTCCACTTT. The V call is TRBV5-1, the J call TRBJ1-6; a weak D match, TRBD1 (5 bases). Germline-derived CDR1 and CDR2 are SGHRS and YFSETQ. This CDR3 spans 14 amino acids. V gave up 2 bases and J gave up 8 bases, with 11 bases separating them.

The table lists this clonotype with many counts. The V gene is TRBV6-5, the J gene TRBJ2-2; TRBD1 matches 10 bases. J gave up 3 bases and V 5 bases, and 3 bases lay outside the gene matches. CDR1 is MNHEY and CDR2 is SVGAGI in the germline V gene. This CDR3 region has 15 residues. In nucleotides, the CDR3 is TGTGCCAGCAGTAGGACAGGGGGGTACACCGGGGAGCTGTTTTTT. Its translation is CASSRTGGYTGELFF.

This rearrangement joins TRBV4-3 to TRBJ2-5; tentatively, D is TRBD1 or TRBD2 (5 bases each). Germline V gene data show CDR1 as LGHNA and CDR2 as YSLEER. The germline V and J ends were trimmed by 4 bases and 4 bases, with 13 bases remaining between them. This CDR3 is built from 14 residues. The CDR3 DNA follows: TGCGCCAGCAGCCGGGGGACCCTTGGAGAGACCCAGTACTTC. Amino acid sequence: CASSRGTLGETQYF.

This clonotype was picked up many times. A clone one base away is much larger, so this may be a read error. V is TRBV4-3 and J is TRBJ1-4; 7 nucleotides match TRBD1. Germline V gene sequence: CDR1 LGHNA, CDR2 YSLEER. CDR3 length: 15 residues. CDR3 in amino acids: CASSLDRSRDEKRFF. CDR3 in DNA: TGCGCCAGCAGCCTGGACAGGTCCCGGGATGAAAAACGGTTTTTT.

This clonotype was counted ten times or more. CDR3 region: CASSSTGELFF. CDR3 in DNA: TGTGCCAGCAGTTCAACCGGGGAGCTGTTTTTT. The chain links TRBV7-3 to TRBJ2-2, with D hard to call. The germline V and J ends were trimmed by 6 bases and 5 bases, with 4 bases remaining between them. Germline V lookup: CDR1 SGHTA, CDR2 FQGTGA. This CDR3 region has 11 residues. The entire variable domain, with the rest obtained from reference TRBV7-3 and TRBJ2-2, is as follows: GAGVSQTPSNKVTEKGKYVELRCDPISGHTALYWYRQSLGQGPEFLIYFQGTGAADDSGLPNDRFFAVRPEGSVSTLKIQRTERGDSAVYLCASSSTGELFFGEGSRLTVL.

On this clonotype itself: A far larger clone lies a single base away; this is likely a read error. The chain combines TRBV6-6 with TRBJ2-1, with 8 positions matching TRBD1. The CDR3 runs 15 residues. The germline CDR1 and CDR2 sequences are MNHNY and SVGAGI (reference sequence). V lost 1 base, J lost 8 bases, and 7 bases stayed unmatched. The CDR3 DNA reads TGTGCCAGCAGTTACTGCGGGACAGGAGGGGATGAGCAGTTCTTC. It yields the protein CASSYCGTGGDEQFF.

Comments on this clonotype: A read error may produce the germline difference seen at one junction end. The chain combines TRBV7-2 with TRBJ2-3, with 7 bases fitting TRBD1. CDR3 length: 17 amino acids. Germline V gives CDR1 SGHTA, CDR2 FQGNSA. The CDR3: CASSSITGTARTDTQCF. DNA of the CDR3: TGTGCCAGCAGCTCAATTACCGGGACAGCCCGCACAGATACGCAGTGTTTT.